Shown below are 3 T cell receptor beta chains from a single sample sequenced in a study of control samples from healthy donors and cancer patients. The protocol was immunoSEQ multiplex PCR, while the TCRdb copy is restricted to in-frame clones and leaves out a portion. The sample lists some 120,000 clones, 93% seen once, with 2.6% in the top ten. The sample consisted of blood. These receptor sequences come from a man aged 25 to 40 in good health.

Only one count was recorded for this clone. This chain joins TRBV13 and TRBJ2-7; D perhaps matches TRBD1 (7 bases). V lost 1 base and J lost 6, with 10 bases in between. The CDR3 contains 13 residues. CDR1 PRHDT and CDR2 FYEKMQ come from the germline V gene (reference sequence). The CDR3 DNA follows: TGTGCCAGCAGCTTAGACCAGGGGGGCGAGCAGTACGTC. As protein: CASSLDQGGEQYV.

V usage is TRBV9 and J usage is TRBJ2-7, with D perhaps TRBD2 (5 bases). V was pared by 4 bases and J by 6 bases, with 20 bases between. The V gene's germline CDR1 is SGDLS and CDR2 YYNGEE. The CDR3 extends over 15 amino acids. The chain's CDR3 is CASSPPGRAVGEQYF. In DNA form, the CDR3 reads TGTGCCAGCAGCCCCCCCGGGCGGGCCGTCGGCGAGCAGTACTTC.

The chain combines TRBV11-2 with TRBJ1-4; tentative D call: TRBD1 (5 bases). Per the germline V gene, CDR1 is SGHAT and CDR2 is FQNNGV. The CDR3 runs to 16 residues. Trimming stripped 4 bases from V and 1 base from J, with 13 bases between. CDR3 loop: CASSSLRGGTNEKLFF. Here the CDR3 DNA reads TGTGCCAGCAGCTCCCTCCGGGGCGGAACTAATGAAAAACTGTTTTTT.